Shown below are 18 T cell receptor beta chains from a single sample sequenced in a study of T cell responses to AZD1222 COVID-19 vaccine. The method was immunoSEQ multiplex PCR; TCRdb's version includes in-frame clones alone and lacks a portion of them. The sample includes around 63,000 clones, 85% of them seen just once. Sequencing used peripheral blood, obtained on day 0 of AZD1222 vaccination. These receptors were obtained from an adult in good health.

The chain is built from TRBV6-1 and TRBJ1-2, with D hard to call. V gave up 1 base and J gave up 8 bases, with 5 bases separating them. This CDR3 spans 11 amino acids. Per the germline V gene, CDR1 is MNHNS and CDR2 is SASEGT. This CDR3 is CASSEGWGYTF. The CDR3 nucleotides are TGTGCCAGCAGTGAAGGGTGGGGCTACACCTTC.

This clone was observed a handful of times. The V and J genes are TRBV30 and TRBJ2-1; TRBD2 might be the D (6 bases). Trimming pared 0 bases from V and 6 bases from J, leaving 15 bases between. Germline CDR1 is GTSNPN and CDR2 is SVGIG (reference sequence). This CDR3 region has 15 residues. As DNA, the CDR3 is TGTGCCTGGAGTGTACTAGCTGGGGCTCGCAATGAGCAGTTCTTC. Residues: CAWSVLAGARNEQFF.

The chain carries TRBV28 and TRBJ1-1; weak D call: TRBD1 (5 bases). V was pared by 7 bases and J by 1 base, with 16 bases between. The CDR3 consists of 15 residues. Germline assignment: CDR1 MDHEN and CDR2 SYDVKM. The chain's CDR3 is CASTPPGPENTEAFF. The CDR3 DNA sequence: TGTGCCAGCACTCCCCCGGGACCCGAGAACACTGAAGCTTTCTTT. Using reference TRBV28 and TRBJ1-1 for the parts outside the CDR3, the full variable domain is DVKVTQSSRYLVKRTGEKVFLECVQDMDHENMFWYRQDPGLGLRLIYFSYDVKMKEKGDIPEGYSVSREKKERFSLILESASTNQTSMYLCASTPPGPENTEAFFGQGTRLTVV.

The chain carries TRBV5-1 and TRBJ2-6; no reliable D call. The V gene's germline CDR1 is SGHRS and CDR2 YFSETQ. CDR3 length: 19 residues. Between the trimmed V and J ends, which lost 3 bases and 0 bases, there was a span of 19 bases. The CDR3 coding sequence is TGCGCCAGCAGCTCTCAACATTTGACACGGTTCTCTGGGGCCAACGTCCTGACTTTC. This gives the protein CASSSQHLTRFSGANVLTF.

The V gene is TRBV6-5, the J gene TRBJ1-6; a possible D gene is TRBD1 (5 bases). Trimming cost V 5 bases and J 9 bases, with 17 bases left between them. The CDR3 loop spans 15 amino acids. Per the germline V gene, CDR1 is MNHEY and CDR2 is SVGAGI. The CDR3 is CASSTETAQISPLHF. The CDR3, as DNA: TGTGCCAGCAGTACCGAGACAGCCCAAATTTCACCCCTCCACTTT.

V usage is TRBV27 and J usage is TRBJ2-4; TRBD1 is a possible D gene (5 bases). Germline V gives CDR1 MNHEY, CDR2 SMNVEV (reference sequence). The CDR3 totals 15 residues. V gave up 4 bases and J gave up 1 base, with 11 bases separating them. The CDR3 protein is CASSSKWGAKNIQYF. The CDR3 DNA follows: TGTGCCAGCAGTTCAAAATGGGGCGCCAAAAACATTCAGTACTTC.

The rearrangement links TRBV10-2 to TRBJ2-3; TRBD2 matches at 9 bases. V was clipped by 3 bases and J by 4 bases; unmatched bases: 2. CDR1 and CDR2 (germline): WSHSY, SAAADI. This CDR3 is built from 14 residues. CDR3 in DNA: TGCGCCAGCAGTGATTCTAGCGGGGCAGATACGCAGTATTTT. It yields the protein CASSDSSGADTQYF.

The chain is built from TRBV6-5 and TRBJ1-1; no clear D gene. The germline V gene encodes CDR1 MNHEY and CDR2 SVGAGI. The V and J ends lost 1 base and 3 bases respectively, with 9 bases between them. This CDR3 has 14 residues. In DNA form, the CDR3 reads TGTGCCAGCAGTTACTTGGCTGGGGACACTGAAGCTTTCTTT. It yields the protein CASSYLAGDTEAFF.

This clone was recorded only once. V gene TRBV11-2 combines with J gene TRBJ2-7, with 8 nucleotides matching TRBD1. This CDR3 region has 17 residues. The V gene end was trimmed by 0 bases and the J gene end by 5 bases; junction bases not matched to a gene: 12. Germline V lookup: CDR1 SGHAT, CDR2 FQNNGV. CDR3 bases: TGTGCCAGCAGCTTAGATCATGAGACAGGGGTTAGGCACGAGCAGTACTTC. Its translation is CASSLDHETGVRHEQYF.

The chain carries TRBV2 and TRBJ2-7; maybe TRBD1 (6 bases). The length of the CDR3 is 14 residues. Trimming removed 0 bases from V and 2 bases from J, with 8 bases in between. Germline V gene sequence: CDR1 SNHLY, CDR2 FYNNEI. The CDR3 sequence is CASSEAPGAYEQYF. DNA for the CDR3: TGTGCCAGCAGTGAAGCGCCAGGGGCCTACGAGCAGTACTTC.

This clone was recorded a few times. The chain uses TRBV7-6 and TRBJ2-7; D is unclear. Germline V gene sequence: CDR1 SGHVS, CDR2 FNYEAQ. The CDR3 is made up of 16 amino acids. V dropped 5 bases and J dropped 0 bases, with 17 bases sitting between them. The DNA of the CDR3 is TGTGCCAGCAGCCCTCGCCCAGGCCAGAGCTCCTACGAGCAGTACTTC. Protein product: CASSPRPGQSSYEQYF.

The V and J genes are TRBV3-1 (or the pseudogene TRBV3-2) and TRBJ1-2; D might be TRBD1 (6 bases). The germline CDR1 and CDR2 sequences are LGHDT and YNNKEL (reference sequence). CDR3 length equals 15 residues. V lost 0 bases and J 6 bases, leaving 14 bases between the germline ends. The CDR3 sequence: CASSQDKGGWDGYTF. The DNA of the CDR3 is TGTGCCAGCAGCCAAGATAAGGGGGGCTGGGATGGCTACACCTTC.

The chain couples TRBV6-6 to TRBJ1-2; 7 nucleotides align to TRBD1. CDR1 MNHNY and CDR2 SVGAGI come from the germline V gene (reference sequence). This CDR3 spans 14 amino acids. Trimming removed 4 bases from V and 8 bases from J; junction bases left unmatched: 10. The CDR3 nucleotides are TGTGCCAGCAGTTCCCAGGGGGAGAAAGGGGGCTACACCTTC. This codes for CASSSQGEKGGYTF.

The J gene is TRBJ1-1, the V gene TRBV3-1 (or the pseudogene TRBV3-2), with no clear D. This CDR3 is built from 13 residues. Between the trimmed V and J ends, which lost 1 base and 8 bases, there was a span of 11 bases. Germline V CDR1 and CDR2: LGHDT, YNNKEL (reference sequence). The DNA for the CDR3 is TGTGCCAGCAGCCAAGTAGGGCCTTTAGAAGCTTTCTTT. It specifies CASSQVGPLEAFF.

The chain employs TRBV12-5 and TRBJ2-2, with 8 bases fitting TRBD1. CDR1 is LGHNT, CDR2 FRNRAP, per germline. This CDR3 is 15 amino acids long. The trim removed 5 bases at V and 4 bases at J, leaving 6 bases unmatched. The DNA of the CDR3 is TGTGCTAGTGGTGTGGACAGGGCGGGCACCGGGGAGCTGTTTTTT. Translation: CASGVDRAGTGELFF.

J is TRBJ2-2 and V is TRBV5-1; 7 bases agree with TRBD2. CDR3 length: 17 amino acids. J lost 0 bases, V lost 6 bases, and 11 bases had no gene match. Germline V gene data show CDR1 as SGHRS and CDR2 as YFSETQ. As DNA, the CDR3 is TGCGCCAGCACCGTAACGGGGGGTGTGGCGAACACCGGGGAGCTGTTTTTT. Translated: CASTVTGGVANTGELFF.

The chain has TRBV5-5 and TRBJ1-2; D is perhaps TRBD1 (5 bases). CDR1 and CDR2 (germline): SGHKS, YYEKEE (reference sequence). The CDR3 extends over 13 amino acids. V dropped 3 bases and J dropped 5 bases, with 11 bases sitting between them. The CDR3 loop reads CASSYDSTYGYTF. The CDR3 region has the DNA TGTGCCAGCAGCTACGACAGTACGTATGGCTACACCTTC.

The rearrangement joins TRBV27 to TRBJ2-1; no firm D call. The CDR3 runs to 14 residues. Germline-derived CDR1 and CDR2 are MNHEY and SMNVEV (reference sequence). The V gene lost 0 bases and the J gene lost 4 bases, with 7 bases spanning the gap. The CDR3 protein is CASSLSWVYNEQFF. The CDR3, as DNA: TGTGCCAGCAGTTTATCATGGGTTTACAATGAGCAGTTCTTC.